This T cell receptor beta chain was obtained from a study of beta chain features in type 1 diabetes. Every isolated RNA sample was fully reverse transcribed, so sequencing captured expressed TCRB transcripts. The protocol was immunoSEQ multiplex PCR, while the TCRdb copy is restricted to in-frame clones and leaves out a portion. The sample holds 200,000 to 250,000 clones, 11% seen once. From germline, CDR1 is SGHTS and CDR2 YDEGEE. This CDR3 region has 17 residues. Trimming removed 0 bases from V and 3 bases from J, with 18 bases in between. The study, taken as a whole, reports: Since sequencing was performed on cDNA, cells with high TCR expression could be over-represented. HLA effects on TCRB rearrangement stayed unresolved here.

Averaging roughly 110 mL, one heparinised blood draw was given by each donor. This clone turned up a few times. Its target is unknown. V usage is TRBV5-8 and J usage is TRBJ1-2, with D unclear. Sequenced material: central memory CD4+ T cells from blood. The origin of this receptor is a man aged 18-30 years in good health. This chain's CDR3 is CASSLAVGVTLHYGYTF. For the CDR3, the DNA is TGTGCCAGCAGCTTGGCCGTAGGAGTAACATTGCACTATGGCTACACCTTC.